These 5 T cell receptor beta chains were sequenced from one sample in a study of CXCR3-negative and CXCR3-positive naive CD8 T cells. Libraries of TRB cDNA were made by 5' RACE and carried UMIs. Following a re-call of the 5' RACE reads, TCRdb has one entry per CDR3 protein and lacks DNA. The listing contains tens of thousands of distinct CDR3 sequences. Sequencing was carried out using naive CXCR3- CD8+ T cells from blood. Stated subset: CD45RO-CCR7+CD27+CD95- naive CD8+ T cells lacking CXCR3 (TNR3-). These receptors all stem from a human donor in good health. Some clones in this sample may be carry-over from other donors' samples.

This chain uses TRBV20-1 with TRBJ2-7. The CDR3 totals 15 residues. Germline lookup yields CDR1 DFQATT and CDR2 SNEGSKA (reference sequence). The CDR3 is CSARDWTGATYEQYF.

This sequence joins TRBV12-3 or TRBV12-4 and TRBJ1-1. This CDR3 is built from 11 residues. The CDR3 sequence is CASSQPPEAFF.

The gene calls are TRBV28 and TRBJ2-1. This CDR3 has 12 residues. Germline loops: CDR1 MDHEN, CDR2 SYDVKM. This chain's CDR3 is CASSIDYNEQFF.

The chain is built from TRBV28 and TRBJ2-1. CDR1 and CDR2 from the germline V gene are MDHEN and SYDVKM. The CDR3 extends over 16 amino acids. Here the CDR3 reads CASSLSSVSSYNEQFF.

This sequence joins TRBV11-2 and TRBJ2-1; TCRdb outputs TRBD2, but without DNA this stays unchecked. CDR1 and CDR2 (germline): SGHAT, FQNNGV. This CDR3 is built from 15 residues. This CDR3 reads CASSLDSGGSYEQFF.